This entry lists 5 T cell receptor beta chains sequenced from one sample in a study of blood T cell repertoires in COVID-19. Generated by immunoSEQ multiplex PCR, the TCRdb table keeps only in-frame clones and is missing some. The sample records about 120,000 clones, roughly nine tenths being singletons. The specimen was peripheral blood. Receptors originate from a man in his sixties or seventies with active or convalescent COVID-19.

The V and J genes are TRBV6-5 and TRBJ1-6; D unresolved. V lost 7 bases and J lost 7, with 17 bases in between. The germline V gene encodes CDR1 MNHEY and CDR2 SVGAGI. The CDR3 contains 15 residues. CDR3 DNA: TGTGCCAGCACGACGGGAGGAACTAGGAATTCACCCCTCCACTTT. It encodes CASTTGGTRNSPLHF.

This clone was observed a few times. The chain joins TRBV15 to TRBJ2-3, with 13 bases fitting TRBD2. The CDR3 sequence is 17 residues long. V was clipped by 4 bases and J by 1 base; unmatched bases: 5. The germline CDR1 and CDR2 sequences are LNHNV and YYDKDF (reference sequence). CDR3 nucleotides: TGTGCCACCAGCACCCTAGGACTAGCGGGAGGCACAGATACGCAGTATTTT. Translation: CATSTLGLAGGTDTQYF.

The V and J genes are TRBV29-1 and TRBJ1-1; D may be TRBD1 (5 bases). The V gene lost 8 bases and the J gene lost 5 bases, with 15 bases spanning the gap. Per the germline V gene, CDR1 is SQVTM and CDR2 is ANQGSEA. The CDR3 consists of 12 residues. The CDR3 reads CSTGGERTEAFF. The CDR3, as DNA: TGCAGCACCGGAGGGGAGAGGACTGAAGCTTTCTTT.

Written as DNA, the CDR3 is TGCGCCAGCAGTGAGTCTGTCGGGATGAACACTGAAGCTTTCTTT. Translating gives CASSESVGMNTEAFF. The chain carries TRBV10-1 and TRBJ1-1, with D hard to call. Trimming took off 0 bases at V and 0 bases at J, with 8 bases between the two ends. Per germline, CDR1 WNHNN and CDR2 SYGVQD (reference sequence). This CDR3 comprises 15 residues.

This clone has at least ten counts. The chain carries TRBV6-5 and TRBJ2-1, with D perhaps TRBD1 (6 bases). This CDR3 contains 15 residues. V shed 0 bases and J shed 9 bases, with 15 bases lying between them. Germline lookup yields CDR1 MNHEY and CDR2 SVGAGI. The CDR3 nucleotides are TGTGCCAGCAGTTACTCGGCGGCAGGGGTGGTTGAGCAGTTCTTC. It translates to CASSYSAAGVVEQFF.